This TCR beta chain was sequenced for a study of CD8+CD57+ T cells in acquired aplastic anemia. Sequenced patients had shown CD8+CD57+ cell expansion by flow cytometry. For CDR3 and TCR beta VDJ profiling, genomic DNA was the template used. TCRdb re-analysed the reads in MiXCR, keeping a single row per CDR3 protein. This table holds 150,000 to 180,000 distinct CDR3 sequences, 40% to 65% found once. What was sequenced was sorted CD4+, CD8+, or CD8+CD57+ T cells (not recorded which) from PBMCs. This clonotype originated in a human donor with aplastic anemia.

CDR3 sequence reads: CASSHLQGARVEQYF. CDR3 DNA: TGTGCCAGCAGCCACCTCCAGGGGGCTCGTGTCGAGCAGTACTTC. The rearrangement links TRBV6-1 to TRBJ2-7; TRBD1 matches at 8 bases. This CDR3 is built from 15 residues. V dropped 6 bases and J dropped 6; count of bases not matched to a gene: 13. Looked up from germline, CDR1 is MNHNS and CDR2 is SASEGT.